A selection of T cell receptor beta chains follows, all from one sample in a study of blood T cell repertoires in COVID-19. Only in-frame clones appear in the TCRdb table, and some are missing; sequencing was by immunoSEQ multiplex PCR. The repertoire holds around 150,000 clones, with just over 90% as singletons. Sequencing was done on a sample of peripheral blood. The receptors were gathered from a woman aged 60-75 years with COVID-19, enrolled during active disease. Both conserved end residues are part of each CDR3. The D gene is left open where the match is weak. Expanded clones are given a class, and other clones once, few, many or no size at all.

d_call: .
v_call: TRBV6-1
j_call: TRBJ1-5
clone_size: few
cdr3_nt: TGTGCCAGCAGTGAAGTCCTTGTGGGGGGGAGCAATCAGCCCCAGCATTTT
cdr3_aa: CASSEVLVGGSNQPQHF

d_call: TRBD1
v_call: TRBV4-1
j_call: TRBJ1-1
clone_size: .
cdr3_nt: TGCGCCAGCAGCCAGACCTACAGGGGGCGCAACACTGAAGCTTTCTTT
cdr3_aa: CASSQTYRGRNTEAFF

d_call: .
v_call: TRBV11-1
j_call: TRBJ2-5
clone_size: .
cdr3_nt: TGTGCCAGCAGCTTAACCAGGGGCCAAGAGACCCAGTACTTC
cdr3_aa: CASSLTRGQETQYF

d_call: TRBD1
v_call: TRBV5-1
j_call: TRBJ1-1
clone_size: .
cdr3_nt: TGCGCCAGCAGCGAACCAGGGGGCACTGAAGCTTTCTTT
cdr3_aa: CASSEPGGTEAFF

d_call: .
v_call: TRBV12-3/TRBV12-4
j_call: TRBJ1-1
clone_size: .
cdr3_nt: TGTGCCATCACCTCTAGGAGGTTCACTGAAGCTTTCTTT
cdr3_aa: CAITSRRFTEAFF

d_call: .
v_call: TRBV9
j_call: TRBJ1-2
clone_size: .
cdr3_nt: TGTGCCAGCAGCGTAGAACAGGCTCCCTATGGCTACACCTTC
cdr3_aa: CASSVEQAPYGYTF

d_call: .
v_call: TRBV24-1
j_call: TRBJ2-7
clone_size: .
cdr3_nt: TGTGCCACCAGTGATTTTCCGGACAGTGCCTACGAGCAGTACTTC
cdr3_aa: CATSDFPDSAYEQYF

d_call: TRBD1
v_call: TRBV6-2/TRBV6-3
j_call: TRBJ2-5
clone_size: .
cdr3_nt: TGTGCCAGCAGTGGGACAGGGGGGCGGGCTGATCAAGAGACCCAGTACTTC
cdr3_aa: CASSGTGGRADQETQYF

d_call: TRBD1
v_call: TRBV19
j_call: TRBJ1-5
clone_size: .
cdr3_nt: TGTGCCAGTAGTGTGGGACAGGATTATAGCAATCAGCCCCAGCATTTT
cdr3_aa: CASSVGQDYSNQPQHF

d_call: .
v_call: TRBV19
j_call: TRBJ2-7
clone_size: .
cdr3_nt: TGTGCCAGTAGTACACAGGTTTCCTACGAGCAGTACTTC
cdr3_aa: CASSTQVSYEQYF

d_call: .
v_call: TRBV18
j_call: TRBJ2-7
clone_size: .
cdr3_nt: TGTGCCAGCTCTCCGTCGGGTTTCGGCGAGCAGTACTTC
cdr3_aa: CASSPSGFGEQYF

d_call: .
v_call: TRBV6-5
j_call: TRBJ1-2
clone_size: once
cdr3_nt: TGTGCCAGCAGCTCAGGGGTAGCCCGCGCCTACACCTTC
cdr3_aa: CASSSGVARAYTF

d_call: .
v_call: TRBV7-3
j_call: TRBJ2-1
clone_size: .
cdr3_nt: TGTGCCAGCAGCTTATCGGCAGGGACCTACAATGAGCAGTTCTTC
cdr3_aa: CASSLSAGTYNEQFF

d_call: .
v_call: TRBV29-1
j_call: TRBJ2-1
clone_size: .
cdr3_nt: TGCAGCGTTGAAGAGACAGTCAATGAGCAGTTCTTC
cdr3_aa: CSVEETVNEQFF

d_call: TRBD1
v_call: TRBV5-6
j_call: TRBJ2-7
clone_size: .
cdr3_nt: TGTGCCAGCAGCTTAGGACAGGGTGGGTTTATCTTCTACGAGCAGTACTTC
cdr3_aa: CASSLGQGGFIFYEQYF

d_call: .
v_call: TRBV19
j_call: TRBJ1-2
clone_size: .
cdr3_nt: TGTGCCAGCAGGGCGGGGATGGACTATGGCTACACCTTC
cdr3_aa: CASRAGMDYGYTF

d_call: .
v_call: TRBV28
j_call: TRBJ1-5
clone_size: .
cdr3_nt: TGTGCCAGCAGCTCCGGGACAATCAATCAGCCCCAGCATTTT
cdr3_aa: CASSSGTINQPQHF

d_call: .
v_call: TRBV3-1/TRBV3-2
j_call: TRBJ1-1
clone_size: .
cdr3_nt: TGTGCCAGCAGCCAATATGGTGGGGGGGGTACTGAAGCTTTCTTT
cdr3_aa: CASSQYGGGGTEAFF

d_call: .
v_call: TRBV5-1
j_call: TRBJ2-3
clone_size: .
cdr3_nt: TGCGCCAGCAGCTTGAGCGGTGGAGGAGATACGCAGTATTTT
cdr3_aa: CASSLSGGGDTQYF

d_call: .
v_call: TRBV5-6
j_call: TRBJ1-6
clone_size: .
cdr3_nt: TGTGCCAGCAGCTTGGAGCTTGGCGGGCTTTATAATTCACCCCTCCACTTT
cdr3_aa: CASSLELGGLYNSPLHF

d_call: TRBD1
v_call: TRBV6-4
j_call: TRBJ1-2
clone_size: .
cdr3_nt: TGTGCCAGCAACCCCGGACAGGACGGCTATGGCTACACCTTC
cdr3_aa: CASNPGQDGYGYTF

d_call: .
v_call: TRBV11-2
j_call: TRBJ2-5
clone_size: .
cdr3_nt: TGTGCCAGCAGCCATACAGGGAGAGCGGCCCAGTACTTC
cdr3_aa: CASSHTGRAAQYF

d_call: .
v_call: TRBV19
j_call: TRBJ1-5
clone_size: once
cdr3_nt: TGTGCCAGTAGTATTAGGACCGGGCCTGGGGGGAATCAGCCCCAGCATTTT
cdr3_aa: CASSIRTGPGGNQPQHF

d_call: .
v_call: TRBV5-1
j_call: TRBJ1-5
clone_size: .
cdr3_nt: TGCGCCAGCAGCGTTTCGGGCAATCAGCCCCAGCATTTT
cdr3_aa: CASSVSGNQPQHF

d_call: TRBD1
v_call: TRBV27
j_call: TRBJ1-1
clone_size: .
cdr3_nt: TGTGCCAGCAGTTTTTCCACAGGGGGCACTGAAGCTTTCTTT
cdr3_aa: CASSFSTGGTEAFF

d_call: .
v_call: TRBV3-1/TRBV3-2
j_call: TRBJ2-5
clone_size: .
cdr3_nt: TGTGCCACCGAGGGGGGGCCATGGGAGACCCAGTACTTC
cdr3_aa: CATEGGPWETQYF

d_call: .
v_call: TRBV6-6
j_call: TRBJ1-1
clone_size: .
cdr3_nt: TGTGCCAGCGGGGCGAGGAGGGGAGTGGGAACTGAAGCTTTCTTT
cdr3_aa: CASGARRGVGTEAFF

d_call: .
v_call: TRBV2
j_call: TRBJ1-5
clone_size: .
cdr3_nt: TGTGCCAGCAGTTTACAAACAGGAAATCAGCCCCAGCATTTT
cdr3_aa: CASSLQTGNQPQHF

d_call: .
v_call: TRBV5-8
j_call: TRBJ1-1
clone_size: .
cdr3_nt: TGTGCCAGCAGCTTTCAGGGTCAGAACACTGAAGCTTTCTTT
cdr3_aa: CASSFQGQNTEAFF

d_call: .
v_call: TRBV25-1
j_call: TRBJ1-5
clone_size: .
cdr3_nt: TGTGCCAGCAGTGAAGTGGGAGTCAATCAGCCCCAGCATTTT
cdr3_aa: CASSEVGVNQPQHF

d_call: TRBD1
v_call: TRBV4-2
j_call: TRBJ2-4
clone_size: .
cdr3_nt: TGTGCCAGCAGCTATAACAGGGGCGGAAACATTCAGTACTTC
cdr3_aa: CASSYNRGGNIQYF

d_call: .
v_call: TRBV7-8
j_call: TRBJ1-5
clone_size: .
cdr3_nt: TGTGCCAGCAGAGGCGGGAGGGGAAGGGAGCAGCCCCAGCATTTT
cdr3_aa: CASRGGRGREQPQHF

d_call: .
v_call: TRBV7-2
j_call: TRBJ1-5
clone_size: once
cdr3_nt: TGTGCCAGCAGCCAGGCGCCTAGGGGCCACCCCTATGGCAATCAGCCCCAGCATTTT
cdr3_aa: CASSQAPRGHPYGNQPQHF

d_call: .
v_call: TRBV30
j_call: TRBJ1-2
clone_size: .
cdr3_nt: TGTGCCTGGACCAGCATTGGGGGGGTGCACTATGGCTACACCTTC
cdr3_aa: CAWTSIGGVHYGYTF

d_call: TRBD1
v_call: TRBV2
j_call: TRBJ1-1
clone_size: .
cdr3_nt: TGTGCCAGCAGTGAAGAGGGGGCAGAGAACACTGAAGCTTTCTTT
cdr3_aa: CASSEEGAENTEAFF

d_call: TRBD1
v_call: TRBV5-4
j_call: TRBJ1-1
clone_size: .
cdr3_nt: TGTGCCAGCAGCTTGGGACAGGGGGCATGGAACACTGAAGCTTTCTTT
cdr3_aa: CASSLGQGAWNTEAFF

d_call: TRBD1
v_call: TRBV29-1
j_call: TRBJ2-7
clone_size: .
cdr3_nt: TGCAGCGTTGCAGGGGGCTCCTACGAGCAGTACTTC
cdr3_aa: CSVAGGSYEQYF

d_call: .
v_call: TRBV12-3/TRBV12-4
j_call: TRBJ1-3
clone_size: .
cdr3_nt: TGTGCCAGCAGTCTATACTCTGGAAACACCATATATTTT
cdr3_aa: CASSLYSGNTIYF

d_call: .
v_call: TRBV19
j_call: TRBJ1-5
clone_size: .
cdr3_nt: TGTGCCAGTAGTACCGGACCGGCGGGACGGCAGCCCCAGCATTTT
cdr3_aa: CASSTGPAGRQPQHF

d_call: TRBD1
v_call: TRBV5-1
j_call: TRBJ1-1
clone_size: .
cdr3_nt: TGCGCCAGCAGCAGAAACAGGGGGGACACTGAAGCTTTCTTT
cdr3_aa: CASSRNRGDTEAFF

d_call: .
v_call: TRBV2
j_call: TRBJ2-7
clone_size: .
cdr3_nt: TGTGCCACGAGGGCCGTCCGCTACGAGCAGTACTTC
cdr3_aa: CATRAVRYEQYF

d_call: TRBD1
v_call: TRBV19
j_call: TRBJ1-3
clone_size: .
cdr3_nt: TGTGCCAGTAGTAAACGGGGACAGGGGGCTGGAAACACCATATATTTT
cdr3_aa: CASSKRGQGAGNTIYF

d_call: .
v_call: TRBV19
j_call: TRBJ1-1
clone_size: .
cdr3_nt: TGTGCCAGTAGTCCACTGGCGGGGGGCACTGAAGCTTTCTTT
cdr3_aa: CASSPLAGGTEAFF

d_call: .
v_call: TRBV10-3
j_call: TRBJ1-5
clone_size: once
cdr3_nt: TGTGCCATCAGTGATCGAGGGGGTGGGCCCCAGCATTTT
cdr3_aa: CAISDRGGGPQHF